One and the same sample provided the 27 T cell receptor beta chains below, sequenced in a study of blood T cell repertoires in COVID-19. The table came from immunoSEQ multiplex PCR; TCRdb's copy has only in-frame clones and leaves some out. The data show around 480,000 clones, roughly 87% seen once. Sequenced input: PBMCs or T cells enriched from blood (not recorded which). The receptors here all came from a woman aged 18-29 years who had recovered from COVID-19.

This sequence joins TRBV5-1 and TRBJ2-7, with 8 nucleotides matching TRBD1. Looked up from germline, CDR1 is SGHRS and CDR2 is YFSETQ. J gave up 6 bases and V 2 bases, and 4 bases lay outside the gene matches. The CDR3 spans 13 residues. In DNA, the CDR3 is TGCGCCAGCAGCTTAGACAGGGGAGTCGAGCAGTACTTC. Its protein product is CASSLDRGVEQYF.

In its sample, this clone was seen a few times. The chain employs TRBV5-8 and TRBJ1-5, with 10 bases lining up with TRBD1. V lost 5 bases and J lost 4; bases outside the gene matches: 6. Per germline, CDR1 SGHTS and CDR2 YDEGEE. The length of the CDR3 is 15 residues. DNA of the CDR3: TGTGCCAGCAGAACGGACAGGGGGACGAATCAGCCCCAGCATTTT. Protein: CASRTDRGTNQPQHF. Supplemented by reference TRBV5-8 and TRBJ1-5, the full variable domain reads EAGVTQSPTHLIKTRGQQATLRCSPISGHTSVYWYQQALGLGLQFLLWYDEGEERNRGNFPPRFSGRQFPNYSSELNVNALELEDSALYLCASRTDRGTNQPQHFGDGTRLSIL.

This chain joins TRBV11-2 and TRBJ2-7, with D uncertain. V was shortened by 6 bases and J by 6 bases, with 9 bases between the two germline ends. The CDR3 sequence is 11 residues long. The germline V gene encodes CDR1 SGHAT and CDR2 FQNNGV. In nucleotides, the CDR3 is TGTGCCAGCAGTTCTACTTCCGAGCAGTACTTC. This codes for CASSSTSEQYF.

The chain recombines TRBV10-3 with TRBJ2-5; 8 bases map to TRBD2. The germline CDR1 and CDR2 sequences are ENHRY and SYGVKD. CDR3 length: 13 residues. The V and J ends lost 5 bases and 5 bases, in that order; junction bases with no gene match: 4. In DNA, the CDR3 is TGTGCCATCAGTCCCGGGGGGGAGGAGACCCAGTACTTC. As protein: CAISPGGEETQYF.

This clone was found once. The chain employs TRBV6-1 and TRBJ1-1; 12 nucleotides align to TRBD1. CDR1 and CDR2 from the germline V gene are MNHNS and SASEGT. The junction had 8 bases not matched to a gene; V was cut back by 3 bases and J by 0 bases. CDR3 length equals 18 residues. CDR3 DNA: TGTGCCAGCAGTGAGGGAGGGACAGGGGGCGGAGTGAACACTGAAGCTTTCTTT. Translated, it gives CASSEGGTGGGVNTEAFF.

Comments on this clone: Other DNA sequences of this sample code for an identical CDR3. The V call is TRBV5-1, the J call TRBJ1-2; TRBD1 is a possible D gene (6 bases). The germline V gene encodes CDR1 SGHRS and CDR2 YFSETQ. This CDR3 region has 13 residues. The ends were cut back, 4 bases at V and 5 bases at J, with 12 bases in the middle. DNA of the CDR3: TGCGCCAGCAGCCCCGCAACAGGGTATGGCTACACCTTC. Translated, it gives CASSPATGYGYTF.

The rearrangement joins TRBV5-4 to TRBJ2-2; TRBD2 aligns across 12 bases. V was clipped by 4 bases and J by 3 bases; unmatched bases: 4. Germline lookup yields CDR1 SGHNT and CDR2 YYREEE (reference sequence). This CDR3 contains 16 residues. DNA of the CDR3: TGTGCCAGCAGCCAGACTAGCGGGGGAGACACCGGGGAGCTGTTTTTT. Translation: CASSQTSGGDTGELFF.

The rearrangement links TRBV21-1 to TRBJ2-7; whether TRBD1, the table's D call, matches the DNA was not checked. TRBV21-1 is a documented pseudogene. This CDR3 region has 18 residues. The CDR3 here is CASSKTGSEGTGSYEQYF. In DNA, the CDR3 is TGTGCCAGCAGCAAAACTGGGTCGGAAGGGACAGGCTCCTACGAGCAGTACTTC.

The chain carries TRBV25-1 and TRBJ2-1; TRBD2 is a possible D gene (7 bases). CDR1 and CDR2 (germline): MGHDK, SYGVNS. This CDR3 has 12 residues. Trimming cost V 8 bases and J 4 bases, with 9 bases left between them. CDR3 in amino acids: CASGGAYNEQFF. The CDR3 DNA follows: TGTGCCAGCGGGGGGGCGTACAATGAGCAGTTCTTC.

The chain couples TRBV10-3 to TRBJ2-1; a possible D gene is TRBD1 (6 bases). The CDR3 totals 14 residues. Germline lookup yields CDR1 ENHRY and CDR2 SYGVKD. Trimming pared 7 bases from V and 6 bases from J, leaving 16 bases between. CDR3 region: CAIIDETGSNEQFF. CDR3 in DNA: TGTGCCATCATAGACGAGACAGGAAGCAATGAGCAGTTCTTC.

In DNA, the CDR3 is TGTGCCAGCAGCCCAACCAAAATTAGCGGGGGGAGGGGCAATGAGCAGTTCTTC. This gives the protein CASSPTKISGGRGNEQFF. This chain uses TRBV4-2 with TRBJ2-1; 10 bases are a match to TRBD2. CDR1 is LGHNA, CDR2 YNFKEQ, per germline. Germline trimming cut 4 bases from V and 6 bases from J; bases unmatched to any gene: 15. The length of the CDR3 is 18 residues.

About this clone: Other DNA sequences in the same sample also yield this CDR3. V and J are TRBV6-5 and TRBJ1-6; 7 bases agree with TRBD1. This CDR3 has 13 amino acids. Germline V gene lookup returns CDR1 MNHEY and CDR2 SVGAGI. After removal of 6 bases from V and 8 bases from J, the junction contained 4 bases not matched to a gene. The CDR3 sequence is CASSRQGDSPLHF. CDR3 nucleotides: TGTGCCAGCAGCCGACAGGGCGATTCACCCCTCCACTTT.

The chain employs TRBV7-2 and TRBJ2-7; 13 bases are a match to TRBD2. The CDR3 runs 15 residues. V lost 6 bases, J lost 4 bases, and 6 bases stayed unmatched. CDR1 is SGHTA, CDR2 FQGNSA, per germline. The CDR3 DNA reads TGTGCCAGCAGTCTCTTGGGACTAGCGGGATACGAGCAGTACTTC. Protein: CASSLLGLAGYEQYF.

The chain combines TRBV28 with TRBJ1-1; D may be TRBD1 (5 bases). The CDR3 sequence is 14 residues long. Germline lookup yields CDR1 MDHEN and CDR2 SYDVKM. V was trimmed by 6 bases and J by 2 bases, leaving 13 bases between them. CDR3 coding DNA: TGTGCCAGCAGACGACAGACCCAAAACACTGAAGCTTTCTTT. This gives the protein CASRRQTQNTEAFF.

The DNA for the CDR3 is TGTGCCAGCAGTGAAGGGGCGGGAAGAGGTGCGCCCCAGCATTTT. The encoded protein is CASSEGAGRGAPQHF. The chain links TRBV2 to TRBJ1-5; D is uncertain. The CDR3 covers 15 residues. Germline V gene data show CDR1 as SNHLY and CDR2 as FYNNEI. Trimming stripped 1 base from V and 9 bases from J, with 16 bases between.

This clone was observed a handful of times. CDR3 coding DNA: TGTGCCAGCAGTGAATTAAAAGACGGAGGATTTGAAAAACTGTTTTTT. Translating gives CASSELKDGGFEKLFF. The rearrangement uses TRBV25-1 and TRBJ1-4; D remains unclear. The CDR3 runs 16 residues. V was shortened by 1 base and J by 7 bases, with 16 bases between the two germline ends. Per the germline V gene, CDR1 is MGHDK and CDR2 is SYGVNS.

This clone was recorded once. J is TRBJ1-2 and V is TRBV27; TRBD1 agrees at 7 bases. This CDR3 comprises 15 residues. The V gene end was trimmed by 5 bases and the J gene end by 1 base; junction bases not matched to a gene: 7. Germline CDR1 reads MNHEY; CDR2 reads SMNVEV (reference sequence). CDR3 sequence: CASSRQGFLNYGYTF. The DNA for the CDR3 is TGTGCCAGCAGTAGACAGGGATTCCTTAACTATGGCTACACCTTC.

This chain connects TRBV27 to TRBJ1-5; the match to TRBD1 covers 8 bases. V was pared by 6 bases and J by 2 bases, with 21 bases of the junction left unmatched. The CDR3 spans 20 residues. The germline CDR1 and CDR2 sequences are MNHEY and SMNVEV (reference sequence). The CDR3 reads CASSIPPQGARPLGNQPQHF. In DNA, the CDR3 is TGTGCCAGCAGCATACCCCCCCAGGGGGCGCGCCCCCTGGGCAATCAGCCCCAGCATTTT.

This chain connects TRBV7-9 to TRBJ2-3; 7 bases map to TRBD1. Germline V gene data show CDR1 as SEHNR and CDR2 as FQNEAQ (reference sequence). This CDR3 contains 15 residues. The junction had 5 bases not matched to a gene; V was cut back by 5 bases and J by 0 bases. The CDR3 spells CASSEGGVSTDTQYF. CDR3 DNA sequence: TGTGCCAGCAGCGAAGGGGGCGTCAGCACAGATACGCAGTATTTT. The full variable domain, its missing parts supplied by reference TRBV7-9 and TRBJ2-3, is DTGVSQNPRHKITKRGQNVTFRCDPISEHNRLYWYRQTLGQGPEFLTYFQNEAQLEKSRLLSDRFSAERPKGSFSTLEIQRTEQGDSAMYLCASSEGGVSTDTQYFGPGTRLTVL.

The CDR3 reads CASSSSTGGDYGYTF. Written as DNA, the CDR3 is TGTGCCAGCAGTTCATCGACAGGGGGCGACTATGGCTACACCTTC. The chain employs TRBV27 and TRBJ1-2; 10 bases agree with TRBD1. J gave up 3 bases and V 4 bases, and 5 bases lay outside the gene matches. The CDR3 extends over 15 amino acids. Germline V gene sequence: CDR1 MNHEY, CDR2 SMNVEV (reference sequence).

CDR3 in DNA: TGTGCCAGCAGTCCCGACAGGGGCCACGGCTACACCTTC. Its translation is CASSPDRGHGYTF. V gene TRBV12-3 or TRBV12-4 combines with J gene TRBJ1-2, with 8 positions matching TRBD1. This CDR3 has 13 amino acids. J gave up 8 bases and V 5 bases, and 7 bases lay outside the gene matches.

The J gene is TRBJ2-7, the V gene TRBV10-3; 9 nucleotides line up with TRBD1. The germline V gene has CDR1 ENHRY and CDR2 SYGVKD. The trim removed 11 bases at V and 7 bases at J, leaving 15 bases unmatched. The CDR3 runs 14 residues. The CDR3 nucleotides read TGTGCCTCCCGCGGGGGACAGGGAGTGTGGGAGCAGTACTTC. Amino acid sequence: CASRGGQGVWEQYF.

J is TRBJ1-2 and V is TRBV7-6, with 8 bases identical to TRBD1. V gave up 5 bases and J gave up 4 bases; unmatched junction bases: 9. Germline CDR1 is SGHVS and CDR2 is FNYEAQ. The CDR3 is 15 amino acids. The CDR3 loop is CASSPAFGTGYGYTF. CDR3 coding DNA: TGTGCCAGCAGCCCTGCTTTCGGGACAGGCTATGGCTACACCTTC.

The chain is built from TRBV29-1 and TRBJ2-3; 7 positions agree with TRBD2. CDR1 and CDR2 (germline): SQVTM, ANQGSEA. CDR3 length equals 13 residues. J lost 1 base, V lost 5 bases, and 3 bases had no gene match. Here the CDR3 reads CSVLTSGTDTQYF. DNA for the CDR3: TGCAGCGTTCTTACTAGCGGCACAGATACGCAGTATTTT.

As DNA, the CDR3 is TGTGCCAGCGGCCGACAGTTGAACACTGAAGCTTTCTTT. Translated, it gives CASGRQLNTEAFF. The chain couples TRBV5-6 to TRBJ1-1; perhaps TRBD1 as D (5 bases). Germline loops: CDR1 SGHDT, CDR2 YYEEEE. The CDR3 has 13 residues. Between the trimmed V and J ends, which lost 7 bases and 0 bases, there was a span of 10 bases. The full variable domain, with the rest looked up from reference TRBV5-6 and TRBJ1-1, is DAGVTQSPTHLIKTRGQQVTLRCSPKSGHDTVSWYQQALGQGPQFIFQYYEEEERQRGNFPDRFSGHQFPNYSSELNVNALLLGDSALYLCASGRQLNTEAFFGQGTRLTVV.

To note about this clone: The sample has other DNA sequences that encode this CDR3 too. This rearrangement joins TRBV28 to TRBJ1-4; D uncertain. The V end lost 4 bases, the J end lost 2 bases, and 8 bases lay between the germline ends. The germline CDR1 and CDR2 sequences are MDHEN and SYDVKM. The length of the CDR3 is 14 residues. CDR3 loop: CASSSGVTNEKLFF. CDR3 DNA: TGTGCCAGCAGTTCGGGTGTTACTAATGAAAAACTGTTTTTT.

The J gene is TRBJ1-4, the V gene TRBV2; 10 positions match TRBD1. The CDR3 extends over 17 amino acids. V was clipped by 5 bases and J by 0 bases; unmatched bases: 6. Germline CDR1 is SNHLY and CDR2 is FYNNEI. CDR3 bases: TGTGCCAGCAGTCCCCGACAGGGGGCGGCAACTAATGAAAAACTGTTTTTT. Translated, it gives CASSPRQGAATNEKLFF. The variable domain in full, completed from reference TRBV2 and TRBJ1-4, reads EPEVTQTPSHQVTQMGQEVILRCVPISNHLYFYWYRQILGQKVEFLVSFYNNEISEKSEIFDDQFSVERPDGSNFTLKIRSTKLEDSAMYFCASSPRQGAATNEKLFFGSGTQLSVL.